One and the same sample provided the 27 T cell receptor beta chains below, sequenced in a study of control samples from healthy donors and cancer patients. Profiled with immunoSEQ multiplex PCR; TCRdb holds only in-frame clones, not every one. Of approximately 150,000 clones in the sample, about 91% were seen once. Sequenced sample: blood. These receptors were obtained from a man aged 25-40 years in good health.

CDR3 sequence (DNA): TGTGCCAGCAGCCCGGACAGGGGCGAAAAACTGTTTTTT. It codes for CASSPDRGEKLFF. The chain is built from TRBV7-7 and TRBJ1-4; 9 positions match TRBD1. Trimming cost V 5 bases and J 8 bases; bases outside gene matches: 3. CDR1 is SSHAT, CDR2 FNYEAQ, per germline (reference sequence). The CDR3 spans 13 residues.

The CDR3 here is CASSIDLSYGYTF. The CDR3, as DNA: TGTGCCAGTAGTATAGATCTCAGCTATGGCTACACCTTC. This rearrangement joins TRBV19 to TRBJ1-2; D not certain. This CDR3 is built from 13 residues. Per the germline V gene, CDR1 is LNHDA and CDR2 is SQIVND (reference sequence). Trimming left V 0 bases short and J 4 bases short, with 6 bases between.

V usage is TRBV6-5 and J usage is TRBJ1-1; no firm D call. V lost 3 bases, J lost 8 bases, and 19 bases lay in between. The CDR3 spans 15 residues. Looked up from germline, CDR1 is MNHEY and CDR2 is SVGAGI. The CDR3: CASSYFGKQGQEAFF. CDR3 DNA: TGTGCCAGCAGTTATTTCGGTAAACAAGGTCAAGAAGCTTTCTTT.

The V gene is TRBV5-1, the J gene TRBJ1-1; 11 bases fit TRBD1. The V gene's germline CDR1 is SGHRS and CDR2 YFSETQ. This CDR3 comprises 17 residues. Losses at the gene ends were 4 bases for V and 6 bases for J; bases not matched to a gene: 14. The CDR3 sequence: CASSVGQGAGWGAEAFF. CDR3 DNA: TGCGCCAGCAGCGTCGGACAGGGGGCCGGATGGGGTGCTGAAGCTTTCTTT.

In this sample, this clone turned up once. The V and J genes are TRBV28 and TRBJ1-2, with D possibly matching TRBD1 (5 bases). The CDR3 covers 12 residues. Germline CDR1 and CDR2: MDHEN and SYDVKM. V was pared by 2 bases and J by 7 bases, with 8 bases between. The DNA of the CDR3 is TGTGCCAGCAGTTTACCAGGGCTTGGCTACACCTTC. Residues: CASSLPGLGYTF.

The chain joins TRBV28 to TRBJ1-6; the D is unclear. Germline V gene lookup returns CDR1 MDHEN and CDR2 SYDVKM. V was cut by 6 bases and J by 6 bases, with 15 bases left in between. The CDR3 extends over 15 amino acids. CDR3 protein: CASSPSGLGNSPLHF. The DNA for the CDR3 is TGTGCCAGCAGCCCCTCGGGATTGGGTAATTCACCCCTCCACTTT. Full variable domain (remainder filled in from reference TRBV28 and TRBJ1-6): DVKVTQSSRYLVKRTGEKVFLECVQDMDHENMFWYRQDPGLGLRLIYFSYDVKMKEKGDIPEGYSVSREKKERFSLILESASTNQTSMYLCASSPSGLGNSPLHFGNGTRLTVT.

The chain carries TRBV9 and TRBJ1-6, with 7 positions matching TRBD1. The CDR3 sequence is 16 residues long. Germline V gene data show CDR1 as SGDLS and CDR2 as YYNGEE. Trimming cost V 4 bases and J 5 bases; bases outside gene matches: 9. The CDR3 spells CASSLRPGTDNSPLHF. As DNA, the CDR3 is TGTGCCAGCAGCTTACGTCCCGGGACAGATAATTCACCCCTCCACTTT. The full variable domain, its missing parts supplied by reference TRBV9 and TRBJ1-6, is DSGVTQTPKHLITATGQRVTLRCSPRSGDLSVYWYQQSLDQGLQFLIQYYNGEERAKGNILERFSAQQFPDLHSELNLSSLELGDSALYFCASSLRPGTDNSPLHFGNGTRLTVT.

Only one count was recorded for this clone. CDR3 sequence: CASLGQETEQYF. The DNA for the CDR3 is TGTGCCAGCCTCGGGCAGGAGACCGAGCAGTACTTC. The chain recombines TRBV12-3 or TRBV12-4 with TRBJ2-5; D ambiguous. The end of the DNA is better explained by TRBJ2-7, so the J call may be wrong. The CDR3 runs 12 residues.

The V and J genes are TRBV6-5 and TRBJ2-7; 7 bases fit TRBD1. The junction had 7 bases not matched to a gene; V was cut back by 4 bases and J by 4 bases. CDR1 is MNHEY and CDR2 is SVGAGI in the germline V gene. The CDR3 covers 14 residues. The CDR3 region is CASSFRQGVYEQYF. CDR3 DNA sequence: TGTGCCAGCAGTTTCCGACAGGGTGTATACGAGCAGTACTTC.

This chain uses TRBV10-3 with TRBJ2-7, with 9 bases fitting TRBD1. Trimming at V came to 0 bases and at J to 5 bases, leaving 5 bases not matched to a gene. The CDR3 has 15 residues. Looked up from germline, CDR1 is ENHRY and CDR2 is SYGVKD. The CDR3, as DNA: TGTGCCATCAGTGAGTCTGGGACAGGGTATCACGAGCAGTACTTC. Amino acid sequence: CAISESGTGYHEQYF.

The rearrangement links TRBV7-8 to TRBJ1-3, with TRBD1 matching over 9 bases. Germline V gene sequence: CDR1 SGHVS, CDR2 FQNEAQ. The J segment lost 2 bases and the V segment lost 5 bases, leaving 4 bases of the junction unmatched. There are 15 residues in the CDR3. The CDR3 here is CASSIRTGAGNTIYF. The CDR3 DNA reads TGTGCCAGCAGCATAAGGACAGGGGCTGGAAACACCATATATTTT.

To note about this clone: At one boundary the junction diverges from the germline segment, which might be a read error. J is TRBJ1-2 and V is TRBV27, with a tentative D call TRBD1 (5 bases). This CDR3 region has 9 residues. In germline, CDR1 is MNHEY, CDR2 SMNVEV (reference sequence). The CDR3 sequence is CAPNRGVAF. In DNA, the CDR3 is TGTGCCCCCAACAGAGGGGTAGCCTTC.

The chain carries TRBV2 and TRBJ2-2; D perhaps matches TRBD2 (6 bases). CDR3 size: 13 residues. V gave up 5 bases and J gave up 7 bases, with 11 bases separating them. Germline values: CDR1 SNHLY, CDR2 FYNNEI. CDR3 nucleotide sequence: TGTGCCAGCAGTTACCTCGGGGGCGGGGAGCTGTTTTTT. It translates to CASSYLGGGELFF.

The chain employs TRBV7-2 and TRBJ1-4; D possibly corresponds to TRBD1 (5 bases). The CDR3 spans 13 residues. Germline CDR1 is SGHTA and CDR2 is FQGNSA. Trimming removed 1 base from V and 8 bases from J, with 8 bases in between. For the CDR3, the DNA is TGTGCCAGCAGCTTAGACGGGGGGGAAAAACTGTTTTTT. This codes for CASSLDGGEKLFF.

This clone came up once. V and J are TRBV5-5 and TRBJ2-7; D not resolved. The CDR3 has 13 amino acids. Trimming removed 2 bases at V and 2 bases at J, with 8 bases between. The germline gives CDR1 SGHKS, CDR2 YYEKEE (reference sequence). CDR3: CASSFFFTYEQYF. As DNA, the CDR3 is TGTGCCAGCAGCTTCTTCTTCACCTACGAGCAGTACTTC.

CDR3 DNA sequence: TGTGCCAGCAGCCAAAGACAGACGGACACTGAAGCTTTCTTT. Amino acids: CASSQRQTDTEAFF. This rearrangement joins TRBV9 to TRBJ1-1; D is perhaps TRBD1 (5 bases). V lost 4 bases and J lost 3, with 13 bases in between. Germline lookup yields CDR1 SGDLS and CDR2 YYNGEE. This CDR3 region has 14 residues.

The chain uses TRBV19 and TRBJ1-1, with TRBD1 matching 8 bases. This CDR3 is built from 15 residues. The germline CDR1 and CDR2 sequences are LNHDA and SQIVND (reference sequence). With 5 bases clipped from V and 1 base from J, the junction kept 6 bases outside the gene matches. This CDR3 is CASSADRDWNTEAFF. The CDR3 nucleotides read TGTGCCAGTAGTGCGGACAGGGACTGGAACACTGAAGCTTTCTTT.

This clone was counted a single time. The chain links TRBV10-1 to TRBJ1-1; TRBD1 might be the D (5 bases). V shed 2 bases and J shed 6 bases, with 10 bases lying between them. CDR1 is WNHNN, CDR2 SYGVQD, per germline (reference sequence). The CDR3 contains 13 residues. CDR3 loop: CASSEGSRAEAFF. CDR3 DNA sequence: TGCGCCAGCAGTGAGGGATCCAGGGCTGAAGCTTTCTTT.

The CDR3 spells CASGPPGGSYNEQFF. The CDR3 region has the DNA TGTGCCAGCGGACCCCCCGGGGGCTCCTACAATGAGCAGTTCTTC. V usage is TRBV6-5 and J usage is TRBJ2-1; the D gene is possibly TRBD2 (6 bases). The CDR3 is 15 amino acids. Germline V gives CDR1 MNHEY, CDR2 SVGAGI. V was pared by 8 bases and J by 0 bases, with 14 bases between.

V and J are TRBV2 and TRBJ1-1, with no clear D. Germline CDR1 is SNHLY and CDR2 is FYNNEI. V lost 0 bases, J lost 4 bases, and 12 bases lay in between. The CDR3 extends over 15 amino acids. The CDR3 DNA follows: TGTGCCAGCAGTGAAGCCTCCAGAAGACTCACTGAAGCTTTCTTT. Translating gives CASSEASRRLTEAFF. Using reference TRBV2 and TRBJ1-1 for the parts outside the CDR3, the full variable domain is EPEVTQTPSHQVTQMGQEVILRCVPISNHLYFYWYRQILGQKVEFLVSFYNNEISEKSEIFDDQFSVERPDGSNFTLKIRSTKLEDSAMYFCASSEASRRLTEAFFGQGTRLTVV.

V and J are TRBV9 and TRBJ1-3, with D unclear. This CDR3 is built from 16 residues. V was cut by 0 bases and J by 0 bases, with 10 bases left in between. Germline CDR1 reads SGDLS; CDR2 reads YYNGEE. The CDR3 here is CASSVVSPRSGNTIYF. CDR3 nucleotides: TGTGCCAGCAGCGTAGTTTCCCCCCGCTCTGGAAACACCATATATTTT.

The DNA for the CDR3 is TGCGCCAGCAGCTTAGGCGGGGGGGCCACAGAGACCCAGTACTTC. Translation gives CASSLGGGATETQYF. The V gene is TRBV5-1, the J gene TRBJ2-5, with TRBD2 matching 9 bases. CDR1 SGHRS and CDR2 YFSETQ come from the germline V gene. V shed 2 bases, J shed 4 bases, and the junction held 6 bases outside the gene matches. This CDR3 is built from 15 residues. The full variable domain, with the rest looked up from reference TRBV5-1 and TRBJ2-5, is KAGVTQTPRYLIKTRGQQVTLSCSPISGHRSVSWYQQTPGQGLQFLFEYFSETQRNKGNFPGRFSGRQFSNSRSEMNVSTLELGDSALYLCASSLGGGATETQYFGPGTRLLVL.

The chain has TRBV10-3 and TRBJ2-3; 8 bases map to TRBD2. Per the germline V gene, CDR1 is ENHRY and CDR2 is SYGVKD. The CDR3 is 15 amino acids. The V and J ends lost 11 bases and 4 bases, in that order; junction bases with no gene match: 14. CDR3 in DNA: TGTGCCTCCACCCTGGGGCCGACTAGCGCAGATACGCAGTATTTT. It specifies CASTLGPTSADTQYF.

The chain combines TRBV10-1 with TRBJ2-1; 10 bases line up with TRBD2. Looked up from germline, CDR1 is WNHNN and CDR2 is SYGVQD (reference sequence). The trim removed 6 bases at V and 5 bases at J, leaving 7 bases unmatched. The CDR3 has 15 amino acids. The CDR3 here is CASSKAGGLHNEQFF. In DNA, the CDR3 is TGCGCCAGCAGCAAAGCGGGGGGGCTCCACAATGAGCAGTTCTTC.

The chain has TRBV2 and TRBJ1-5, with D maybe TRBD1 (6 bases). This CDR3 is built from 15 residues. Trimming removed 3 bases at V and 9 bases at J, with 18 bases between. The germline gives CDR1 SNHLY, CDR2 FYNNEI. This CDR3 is CASSDGRGPWSPQHF. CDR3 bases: TGTGCCAGCAGTGATGGCAGGGGCCCATGGTCGCCCCAGCATTTT.

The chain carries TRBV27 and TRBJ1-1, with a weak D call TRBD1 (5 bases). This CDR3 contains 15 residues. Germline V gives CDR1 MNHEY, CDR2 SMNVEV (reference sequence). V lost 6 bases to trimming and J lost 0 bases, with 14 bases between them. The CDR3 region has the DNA TGTGCCAGCAGCCTATCACAGGAGATGAACACTGAAGCTTTCTTT. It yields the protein CASSLSQEMNTEAFF.

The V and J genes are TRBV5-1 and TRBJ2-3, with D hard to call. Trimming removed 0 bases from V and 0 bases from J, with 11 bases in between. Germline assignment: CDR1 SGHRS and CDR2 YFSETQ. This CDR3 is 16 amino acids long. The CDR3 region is CASSLVPPFSTDTQYF. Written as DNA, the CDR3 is TGCGCCAGCAGCTTGGTCCCTCCCTTCAGCACAGATACGCAGTATTTT.